This is a list of T cell receptor beta chains from one sample in a study of blood T cell repertoires in COVID-19. TCRdb keeps only in-frame clones here, not all; method: immunoSEQ multiplex PCR. This sample yields fewer than 20,000 clones, of which approximately 85% are seen a single time; around 29% belongs to the top ten. Specimen: peripheral blood. The source of these receptors is a human donor with active COVID-19. The donor label of this sample is uncertain. Each CDR3 is given with its conserved first and last residue. D genes are given only for firm matches. Some rows mark clone size as missing; the rest say once, few, many or name a class of expanded clone.

v_call	d_call	clone_size	j_call	cdr3_length	cdr3_aa	cdr3_nt
TRBV24-1	-	once	TRBJ2-3	15	CATSDPGGDSDTQYF	TGTGCCACCAGTGACCCGGGGGGCGATTCAGATACGCAGTATTTT
TRBV19	TRBD2	-	TRBJ2-1	15	CASLGLAGGAGEQFF	TGTGCCAGTCTTGGACTAGCGGGTGGGGCGGGTGAGCAGTTCTTC
TRBV5-5	TRBD1	-	TRBJ1-2	17	CASSLGQGAASNYGYTF	TGTGCCAGCAGCTTGGGGCAGGGGGCAGCATCTAACTATGGCTACACCTTC
TRBV12-5	TRBD1	once	TRBJ1-5	17	CASGSRDRDEGNQPQHF	TGTGCTAGTGGTTCCCGGGACAGGGACGAGGGCAATCAGCCCCAGCATTTT
TRBV6-6	-	-	TRBJ1-5	15	CASSYLGGLGQPQHF	TGTGCCAGCAGTTATCTCGGGGGGCTCGGTCAGCCCCAGCATTTT
TRBV4-2	TRBD1	-	TRBJ2-5	15	CASSQVAGGGETQYF	TGTGCCAGCAGCCAAGTAGCAGGGGGCGGAGAGACCCAGTACTTC
TRBV5-4	TRBD1	-	TRBJ2-2	15	CASSLGQVGTGELFF	TGTGCCAGCAGCTTAGGACAGGTGGGGACCGGGGAGCTGTTTTTT
TRBV5-5	TRBD2	once	TRBJ2-2	16	CASSFALAGLTGELFF	TGTGCCAGCAGCTTTGCCCTAGCGGGACTAACCGGGGAGCTGTTTTTT
TRBV6-1	-	-	TRBJ2-7	14	CASSEANRASEQYF	TGTGCCAGCAGTGAAGCTAACAGGGCCTCCGAGCAGTACTTC
TRBV6-5	TRBD1	-	TRBJ2-1	15	CASTSETGVFNEQFF	TGTGCCAGCACATCGGAGACAGGGGTTTTCAATGAGCAGTTCTTC
TRBV5-4	TRBD2	-	TRBJ2-7	14	CASSPGTSGYEQYF	TGTGCCAGCAGCCCAGGGACTAGCGGCTACGAGCAGTACTTC
TRBV3-1/TRBV3-2	-	-	TRBJ2-5	18	CASSHLGDSTTPQETQYF	TGTGCCAGCAGCCACCTCGGGGACTCCACCACCCCCCAAGAGACCCAGTACTTC
TRBV19	TRBD1	-	TRBJ2-1	13	CATGTGISNEQFF	TGTGCCACCGGGACAGGGATTAGCAATGAGCAGTTCTTC
TRBV7-6	TRBD2	-	TRBJ2-2	17	CASSTPRGGVGTGELFF	TGTGCCAGCAGCACCCCGCGGGGGGGGGTCGGAACCGGGGAGCTGTTTTTT
TRBV7-8	TRBD2	once	TRBJ2-5	14	CASSRDGGRETQYF	TGTGCCAGCAGCCGGGACGGGGGGAGAGAGACCCAGTACTTC
TRBV12-3/TRBV12-4	TRBD1	-	TRBJ2-5	13	CASSSQQRDRRYF	TGTGCCAGCAGTAGTCAACAGAGGGACAGGAGGTACTTC
TRBV11-1	-	-	TRBJ2-7	11	CASSSPGEQYF	TGTGCCAGCAGCTCGCCGGGCGAGCAGTACTTC
TRBV12-5	TRBD1	once	TRBJ2-2	14	CASGLGRGPGELFF	TGTGCTAGTGGTTTGGGCAGGGGGCCCGGGGAGCTGTTTTTT